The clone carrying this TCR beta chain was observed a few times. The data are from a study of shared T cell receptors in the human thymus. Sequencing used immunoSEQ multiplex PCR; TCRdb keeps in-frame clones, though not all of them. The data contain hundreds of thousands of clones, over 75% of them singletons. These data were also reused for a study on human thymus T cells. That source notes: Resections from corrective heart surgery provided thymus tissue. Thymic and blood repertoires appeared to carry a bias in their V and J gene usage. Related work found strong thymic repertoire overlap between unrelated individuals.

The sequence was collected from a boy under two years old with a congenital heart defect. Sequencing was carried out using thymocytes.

CDR3: CASSQEANEQFF. CDR3 nucleotides: TGTGCCAGCAGCCAAGAAGCCAATGAGCAGTTCTTC. V gene TRBV14 combines with J gene TRBJ2-1; D unclear. Trimming removed 0 bases from V and 6 bases from J, with 3 bases in between. This CDR3 comprises 12 residues. Germline-derived CDR1 and CDR2 are SGHDN and FVKESK. The full variable domain, in which reference TRBV14 and TRBJ2-1 provide the parts outside the CDR3, is EAGVTQFPSHSVIEKGQTVTLRCDPISGHDNLYWYRRVMGKEIKFLLHFVKESKQDESGMPNNRFLAERTGGTYSTLKVQPAELEDSGVYFCASSQEANEQFFGPGTRLTVL.